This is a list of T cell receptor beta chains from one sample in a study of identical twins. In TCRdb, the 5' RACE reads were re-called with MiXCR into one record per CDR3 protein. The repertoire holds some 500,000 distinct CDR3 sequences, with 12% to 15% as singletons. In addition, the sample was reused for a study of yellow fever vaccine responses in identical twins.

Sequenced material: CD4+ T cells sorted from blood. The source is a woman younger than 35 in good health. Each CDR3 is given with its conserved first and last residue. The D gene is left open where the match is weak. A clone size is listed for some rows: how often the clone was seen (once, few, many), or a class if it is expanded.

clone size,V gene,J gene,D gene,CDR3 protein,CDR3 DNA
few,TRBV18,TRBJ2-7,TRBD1,CASSPQAGTGLGEQYF,TGTGCCAGCTCACCACAGGCCGGGACAGGTCTCGGGGAGCAGTACTTC
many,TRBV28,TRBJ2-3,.,CASSTAAYGTQYF,TGTGCCAGCAGCACAGCGGCATATGGCACGCAGTATTTT
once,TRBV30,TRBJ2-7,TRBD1,CAWSVNRQGVFAEQYF,TGTGCCTGGAGTGTAAATAGGCAGGGGGTATTTGCCGAGCAGTACTTC
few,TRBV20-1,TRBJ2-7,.,CSASDDIEQYF,TGCAGTGCTAGTGACGACATCGAGCAGTACTTC
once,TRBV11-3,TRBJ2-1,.,CASSLGGVAHNEQFF,TGTGCCAGCAGCTTAGGAGGGGTCGCACACAATGAGCAGTTCTTC
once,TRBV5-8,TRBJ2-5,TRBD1,CASSLGTGPRREGTQYF,TGTGCCAGCAGCTTAGGGACAGGGCCCCGGAGGGAAGGGACCCAGTACTTC
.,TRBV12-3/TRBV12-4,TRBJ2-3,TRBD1,CASHLRGRTDTQYF,TGTGCCAGCCATTTGAGGGGGCGGACAGATACGCAGTATTTT
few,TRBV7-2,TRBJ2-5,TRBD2,CASSQPGLRTGTQYF,TGTGCCAGCAGCCAACCGGGACTACGCACGGGGACCCAGTACTTC
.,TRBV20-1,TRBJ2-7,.,CSVSLEQYF,TGCAGTGTCAGCCTGGAGCAGTACTTC
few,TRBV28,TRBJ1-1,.,CASSLTGGAGNTEAFF,TGTGCCAGCAGTTTAACGGGGGGAGCTGGGAACACTGAAGCTTTCTTT
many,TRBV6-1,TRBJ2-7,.,CASGRGSSYEQYF,TGTGCCAGCGGGCGGGGTAGCTCCTACGAGCAGTACTTC
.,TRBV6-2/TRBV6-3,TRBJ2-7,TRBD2,CASSYVGLAGVREQYF,TGTGCCAGCAGTTACGTGGGACTAGCGGGAGTACGAGAGCAGTACTTC
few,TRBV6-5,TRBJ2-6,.,CASSYGTLSGANVLTF,TGTGCCAGCAGTTACGGCACCCTCTCTGGGGCCAACGTCCTGACTTTC
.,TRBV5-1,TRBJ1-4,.,CASSLASNEKLFF,TGCGCCAGCAGCTTGGCGTCTAATGAAAAACTGTTTTTT
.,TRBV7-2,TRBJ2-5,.,CASSLAQPSLWNWSQYF,TGTGCCAGCAGCTTAGCTCAGCCCAGCCTGTGGAATTGGTCCCAGTACTTC
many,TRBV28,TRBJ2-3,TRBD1,CASIGGQSTDTQYF,TGTGCCAGCATAGGGGGACAGAGCACAGATACGCAGTATTTT
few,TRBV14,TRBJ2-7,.,CASSVGRYYEQYF,TGTGCCAGCAGCGTAGGAAGGTACTACGAGCAGTACTTC
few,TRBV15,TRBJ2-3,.,CATSRGSGTDTQYF,TGTGCCACCAGCCGAGGTTCCGGAACAGATACGCAGTATTTT
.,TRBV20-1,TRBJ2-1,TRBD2,CSARLIAGGRNSYNEQFF,TGCAGTGCTAGACTTATAGCGGGGGGCAGGAACTCCTACAATGAGCAGTTCTTC
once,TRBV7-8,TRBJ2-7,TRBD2,CASSTGRAYEQYF,TGTGCCAGCAGCACCGGGAGGGCCTACGAGCAGTACTTC
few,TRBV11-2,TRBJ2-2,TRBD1,CASSGGTGQSGELFF,TGTGCCAGCAGCGGCGGGACAGGGCAGAGCGGGGAGCTGTTTTTT
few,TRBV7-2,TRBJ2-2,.,CASSLRQSSGELFF,TGTGCCAGCAGCTTAAGGCAGTCGAGCGGGGAGCTGTTTTTT
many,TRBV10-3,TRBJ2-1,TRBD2,CAISETQSGRYNEQFF,TGTGCCATCAGTGAGACACAAAGCGGGAGGTACAATGAGCAGTTCTTC
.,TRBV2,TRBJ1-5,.,CASSNSNQPQHF,TGTGCCAGCAGTAATAGCAATCAGCCCCAGCATTTT
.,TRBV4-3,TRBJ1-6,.,CASSQDGGGSPLHF,TGCGCCAGCAGCCAAGATGGTGGGGGTTCACCCCTCCACTTT
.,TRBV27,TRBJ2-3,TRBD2,CASSFLPVGLAGGVSDTQYF,TGTGCCAGCAGTTTCCTTCCCGTTGGACTAGCGGGGGGCGTGTCGGATACGCAGTATTTT